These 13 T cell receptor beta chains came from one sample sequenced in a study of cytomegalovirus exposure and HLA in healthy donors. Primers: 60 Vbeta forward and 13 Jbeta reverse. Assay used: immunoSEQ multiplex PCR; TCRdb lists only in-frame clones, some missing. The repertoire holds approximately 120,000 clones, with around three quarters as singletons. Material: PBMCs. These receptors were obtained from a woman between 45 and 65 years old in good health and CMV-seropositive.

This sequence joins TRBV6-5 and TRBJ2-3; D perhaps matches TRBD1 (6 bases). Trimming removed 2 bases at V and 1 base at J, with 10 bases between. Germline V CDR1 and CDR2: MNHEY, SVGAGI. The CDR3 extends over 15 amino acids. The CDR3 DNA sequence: TGTGCCAGCAGTTACCCACAGGGCGGCACAGATACGCAGTATTTT. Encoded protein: CASSYPQGGTDTQYF.

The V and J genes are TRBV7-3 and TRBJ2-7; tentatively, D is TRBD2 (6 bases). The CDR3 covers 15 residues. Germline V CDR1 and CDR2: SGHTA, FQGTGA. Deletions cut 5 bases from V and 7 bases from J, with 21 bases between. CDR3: CASSPERWGVLEQYF. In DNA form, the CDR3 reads TGTGCCAGCAGCCCTGAGCGGTGGGGGGTCTTGGAGCAGTACTTC.

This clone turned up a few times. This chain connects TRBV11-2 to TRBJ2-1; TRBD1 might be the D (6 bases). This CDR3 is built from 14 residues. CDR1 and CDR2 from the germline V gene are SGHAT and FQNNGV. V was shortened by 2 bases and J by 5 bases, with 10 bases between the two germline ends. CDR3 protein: CASSLNRANNEQFF. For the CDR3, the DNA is TGTGCCAGCAGCTTAAACAGGGCAAACAATGAGCAGTTCTTC.

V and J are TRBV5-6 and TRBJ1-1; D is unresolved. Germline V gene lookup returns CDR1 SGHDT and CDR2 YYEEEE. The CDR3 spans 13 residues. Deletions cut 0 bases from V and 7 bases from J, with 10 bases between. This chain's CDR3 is CASSLGRGFEAFF. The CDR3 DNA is TGTGCCAGCAGCTTGGGTCGGGGTTTTGAAGCTTTCTTT. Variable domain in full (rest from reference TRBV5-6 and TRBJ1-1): DAGVTQSPTHLIKTRGQQVTLRCSPKSGHDTVSWYQQALGQGPQFIFQYYEEEERQRGNFPDRFSGHQFPNYSSELNVNALLLGDSALYLCASSLGRGFEAFFGQGTRLTVV.

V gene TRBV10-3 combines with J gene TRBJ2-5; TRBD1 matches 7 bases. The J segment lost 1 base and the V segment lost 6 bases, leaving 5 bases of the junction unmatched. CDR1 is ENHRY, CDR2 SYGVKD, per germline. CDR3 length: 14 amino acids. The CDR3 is CAISGDSLQETQYF. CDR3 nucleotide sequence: TGTGCCATCAGCGGGGACAGCCTCCAAGAGACCCAGTACTTC.

The CDR3 sequence is CASSSQGANTEAFF. The CDR3, as DNA: TGCGCCAGCAGTTCACAGGGGGCGAACACTGAAGCTTTCTTT. The chain couples TRBV4-1 to TRBJ1-1; 9 nucleotides align to TRBD1. Germline-derived CDR1 and CDR2 are MGHRA and YSYEKL. The CDR3 contains 14 residues. J was trimmed by 1 base and V by 6 bases; bases with no gene match: 3.

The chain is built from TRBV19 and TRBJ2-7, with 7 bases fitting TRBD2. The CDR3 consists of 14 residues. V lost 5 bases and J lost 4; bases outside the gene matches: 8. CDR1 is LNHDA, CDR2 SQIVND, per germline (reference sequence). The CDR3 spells CASSPREAPYEQYF. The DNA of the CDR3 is TGTGCCAGTAGTCCCCGGGAGGCCCCGTACGAGCAGTACTTC.

The CDR3 spells CASSASGVVTGELFF. CDR3 bases: TGTGCCAGCAGCGCCAGCGGGGTGGTCACCGGGGAGCTGTTTTTT. The rearrangement joins TRBV7-2 to TRBJ2-2, with 7 bases matching TRBD2. Germline CDR1 and CDR2: SGHTA and FQGNSA. V shed 5 bases and J 4 bases; nucleotides not matched to a gene: 7. This CDR3 has 15 amino acids.

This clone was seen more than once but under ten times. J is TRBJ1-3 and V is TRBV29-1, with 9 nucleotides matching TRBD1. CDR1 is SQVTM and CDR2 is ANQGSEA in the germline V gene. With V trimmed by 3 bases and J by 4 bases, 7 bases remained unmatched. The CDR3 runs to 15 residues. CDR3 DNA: TGCAGCGTTGAGACGGGGACAGGGCAAGGAAACACCATATATTTT. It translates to CSVETGTGQGNTIYF.

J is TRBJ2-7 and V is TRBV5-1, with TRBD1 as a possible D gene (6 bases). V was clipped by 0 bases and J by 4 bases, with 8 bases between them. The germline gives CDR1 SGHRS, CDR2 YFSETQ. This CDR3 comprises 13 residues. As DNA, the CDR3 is TGCGCCAGCAGCTTGGCAGGGGAGTACGAGCAGTACTTC. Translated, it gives CASSLAGEYEQYF.

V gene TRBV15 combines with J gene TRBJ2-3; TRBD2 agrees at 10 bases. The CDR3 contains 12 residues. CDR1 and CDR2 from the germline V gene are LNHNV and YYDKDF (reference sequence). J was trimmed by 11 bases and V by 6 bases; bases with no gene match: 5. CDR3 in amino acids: CATSGLAGEQYF. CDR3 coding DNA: TGTGCCACCAGTGGGCTAGCGGGGGAGCAGTATTTT.

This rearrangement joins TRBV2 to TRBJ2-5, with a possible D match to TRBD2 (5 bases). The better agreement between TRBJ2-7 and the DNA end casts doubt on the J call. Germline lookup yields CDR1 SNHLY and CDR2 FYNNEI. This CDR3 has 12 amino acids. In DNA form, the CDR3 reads TGTGCCAGAGACCGGGGTACCTACGAGCAGTACTTC. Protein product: CARDRGTYEQYF.

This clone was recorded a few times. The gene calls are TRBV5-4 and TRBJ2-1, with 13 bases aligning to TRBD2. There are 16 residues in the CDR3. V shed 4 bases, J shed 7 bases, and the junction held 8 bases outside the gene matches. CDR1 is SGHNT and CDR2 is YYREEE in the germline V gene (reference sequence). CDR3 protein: CASSPEGTSGENEQFF. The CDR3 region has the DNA TGTGCCAGCAGCCCCGAGGGGACTAGCGGGGAAAATGAGCAGTTCTTC.